What follows are 18 T cell receptor beta chains derived from one specimen sequenced in a study of shared clonotypes between healthy human individuals. TCRdb's copy holds only in-frame clones and misses some; the assay was immunoSEQ multiplex PCR. Counted here are more than 550,000 clones, around 70% occurring once; the ten biggest clones make up more than 1.5%. Sequencing input: memory CD4+ T cells sorted from blood. As for subset: CD45RA-negative fraction. These receptors were taken from a woman aged 25 to 39 in good health.

V is TRBV19 and J is TRBJ1-1, with D possibly TRBD1 on 5 matching bases. The CDR3 contains 15 residues. V lost 6 bases, J lost 5 bases, and 19 bases lay in between. Germline V CDR1 and CDR2: LNHDA, SQIVND (reference sequence). The CDR3 sequence is CASRAGGTRRTEAFF. Here the CDR3 DNA reads TGTGCCAGTAGAGCCGGTGGGACCCGACGGACTGAAGCTTTCTTT.

V is TRBV7-3 and J is TRBJ2-3; a weak D match, TRBD1 (6 bases). Trimming stripped 5 bases from V and 1 base from J, with 13 bases between. The length of the CDR3 is 15 residues. In germline, CDR1 is SGHTA, CDR2 FQGTGA. CDR3 sequence reads: CASSPSQGRTDTQYF. CDR3 sequence (DNA): TGTGCCAGCAGCCCCTCACAGGGCCGCACAGATACGCAGTATTTT.

This clone was observed a few times. This sequence joins TRBV4-1 and TRBJ1-3; D possibly corresponds to TRBD1 (6 bases). Germline CDR1 MGHRA, CDR2 YSYEKL. This CDR3 spans 13 amino acids. V was trimmed by 3 bases and J by 8 bases, leaving 11 bases between them. The CDR3 bases are TGCGCCAGCAGCCATGCGGGGGGCGACACCATATATTTT. Translating gives CASSHAGGDTIYF.

The V call is TRBV4-1, the J call TRBJ1-2; D possibly corresponds to TRBD1 (5 bases). The germline CDR1 and CDR2 sequences are MGHRA and YSYEKL. V was cut by 0 bases and J by 4 bases, with 12 bases left in between. The CDR3 runs to 15 residues. CDR3 DNA: TGCGCCAGCAGCCAAGATCGGGCAGGGATCTATGGCTACACCTTC. Its translation: CASSQDRAGIYGYTF.

CDR3 nucleotides: TGTGCCAGCAGTTTGGGGGCCACCTACGAGCAGTACTTC. Translation: CASSLGATYEQYF. The chain is built from TRBV28 and TRBJ2-7; tentative D call: TRBD1 (6 bases). Germline CDR1 MDHEN, CDR2 SYDVKM. The V end lost 3 bases, the J end lost 2 bases, and 8 bases lay between the germline ends. The CDR3 consists of 13 residues. Drawing the rest from reference TRBV28 and TRBJ2-7, the complete variable domain is DVKVTQSSRYLVKRTGEKVFLECVQDMDHENMFWYRQDPGLGLRLIYFSYDVKMKEKGDIPEGYSVSREKKERFSLILESASTNQTSMYLCASSLGATYEQYFGPGTRLTVT.

The J gene is TRBJ2-6, the V gene TRBV5-6; D is undetermined. The V gene's germline CDR1 is SGHDT and CDR2 YYEEEE. This CDR3 contains 18 residues. V was clipped by 4 bases and J by 0 bases, with 17 bases between them. CDR3 sequence (DNA): TGTGCCAGCAGCCCCCTTAGGGTGTTGGTCTCTGGGGCCAACGTCCTGACTTTC. Its protein is CASSPLRVLVSGANVLTF.

This chain joins TRBV5-4 and TRBJ1-1; D is unresolved. V lost 4 bases to trimming and J lost 4 bases, with 11 bases between them. Germline-derived CDR1 and CDR2 are SGHNT and YYREEE (reference sequence). CDR3 length: 13 residues. The CDR3 bases are TGTGCCAGCAGCCACGAGGGAGGCACTGAAGCTTTCTTT. Amino acid sequence: CASSHEGGTEAFF.

The rearrangement uses TRBV29-1 and TRBJ2-1; 9 nucleotides agree with TRBD1. Germline trimming cut 1 base from V and 12 bases from J; bases unmatched to any gene: 10. Germline V gives CDR1 SQVTM, CDR2 ANQGSEA. The CDR3 consists of 14 residues. CDR3 in amino acids: CSVEVVEQGAGQFF. CDR3 in DNA: TGCAGCGTTGAAGTTGTCGAACAGGGGGCAGGGCAGTTCTTC.

This clone was counted a few times. Within the sample, other DNA sequences also encode this same CDR3. The chain is built from TRBV7-2 and TRBJ1-5; D perhaps matches TRBD1 (6 bases). CDR1 SGHTA and CDR2 FQGNSA come from the germline V gene. The germline V and J ends were trimmed by 1 base and 4 bases, with 11 bases remaining between them. There are 15 residues in the CDR3. The CDR3 sequence: CASSLVGGSNQPQHF. The CDR3 DNA sequence: TGTGCCAGCAGCTTAGTTGGGGGCAGTAATCAGCCCCAGCATTTT.

V gene TRBV18 combines with J gene TRBJ1-5, with TRBD1 as a possible D gene (5 bases). CDR3 length: 18 residues. The germline V and J ends were trimmed by 4 bases and 1 base, with 20 bases remaining between them. The germline CDR1 and CDR2 sequences are KGHSH and LQKENI. CDR3 DNA sequence: TGTGCCAGCTCACTCACGGGGGGAGTCAGTCCAAGCAATCAGCCCCAGCATTTT. Translation: CASSLTGGVSPSNQPQHF.

The V gene is TRBV10-3, the J gene TRBJ2-3, with D perhaps given as TRBD1 or TRBD2 (5 bases each). The CDR3 is made up of 13 amino acids. Germline CDR1 and CDR2: ENHRY and SYGVKD. Trimming stripped 4 bases from V and 4 bases from J, with 9 bases between. CDR3 in DNA: TGTGCCATCAGTGCCGAGGGACCAGATACGCAGTATTTT. Translation gives CAISAEGPDTQYF.

On this clone: Other DNA variants within this sample encode the same CDR3. This chain uses TRBV28 with TRBJ1-2, with D unclear. Germline CDR1 MDHEN, CDR2 SYDVKM. Trimming shortened V by 5 bases and J by 2 bases, and 3 bases separated the two germline ends. CDR3 length: 11 amino acids. This CDR3 reads CASSRNYGYTF. The CDR3 nucleotides are TGTGCCAGCAGTAGAAACTATGGCTACACCTTC.

The chain links TRBV5-6 to TRBJ2-3; the D is unclear. Germline assignment: CDR1 SGHDT and CDR2 YYEEEE. The CDR3 is made up of 15 amino acids. The germline V and J ends were trimmed by 1 base and 7 bases, with 16 bases remaining between them. The CDR3 region is CASSLTTPPRNTQYF. Written as DNA, the CDR3 is TGTGCCAGCAGCTTGACAACGCCGCCGAGAAATACGCAGTATTTT.

The chain combines TRBV11-2 with TRBJ1-1; D gene uncertain. Trimming pared 0 bases from V and 3 bases from J, leaving 5 bases between. The germline CDR1 and CDR2 sequences are SGHAT and FQNNGV. CDR3 size: 13 residues. The CDR3: CASSLDMDTEAFF. DNA for the CDR3: TGTGCCAGCAGCTTAGATATGGACACTGAAGCTTTCTTT. The full variable domain, with the rest looked up from reference TRBV11-2 and TRBJ1-1, is EAGVAQSPRYKIIEKRQSVAFWCNPISGHATLYWYQQILGQGPKLLIQFQNNGVVDDSQLPKDRFSAERLKGVDSTLKIQPAKLEDSAVYLCASSLDMDTEAFFGQGTRLTVV.

This chain connects TRBV7-2 to TRBJ2-1, with D unresolved. V was trimmed by 1 base and J by 6 bases, leaving 10 bases between them. Germline CDR1 reads SGHTA; CDR2 reads FQGNSA. The CDR3 is made up of 14 amino acids. CDR3 DNA: TGTGCCAGCAGCTTAGTTTTGGCCATCAATGAGCAGTTCTTC. It is translated as CASSLVLAINEQFF.

The chain couples TRBV13 to TRBJ2-3; D is possibly TRBD2 (6 bases). Trimming removed 0 bases at V and 6 bases at J, with 22 bases between. Germline V gene lookup returns CDR1 PRHDT and CDR2 FYEKMQ (reference sequence). CDR3 length equals 18 residues. This chain's CDR3 is CASSLGPPSAGFADTQYF. The CDR3 DNA follows: TGTGCCAGCAGCTTAGGCCCCCCTAGCGCGGGATTTGCTGATACGCAGTATTTT.

This clone was detected only a few times. V and J are TRBV10-1 and TRBJ2-2; 10 bases agree with TRBD1. The germline V gene has CDR1 WNHNN and CDR2 SYGVQD (reference sequence). The junction had 4 bases not matched to a gene; V was cut back by 7 bases and J by 2 bases. This CDR3 region has 15 residues. The CDR3 DNA sequence: TGCGCCAGCACTAGGGACAGGGGTAACACCGGGGAGCTGTTTTTT. Translated, it gives CASTRDRGNTGELFF.

The V call is TRBV10-2, the J call TRBJ1-6; D is unclear. The V end was cut by 3 bases, the J end by 0 bases, with 12 bases between. Germline V gene data show CDR1 as WSHSY and CDR2 as SAAADI. The CDR3 sequence is 17 residues long. CDR3 region: CASSDVGESSYNSPLHF. The CDR3 bases are TGCGCCAGCAGTGACGTGGGTGAAAGCTCCTATAATTCACCCCTCCACTTT.